The count of the clone carrying this T cell receptor (beta chain) is one. It was at deep level that the assay was run. TCRdb's table, derived via immunoSEQ multiplex PCR, lists solely in-frame clones and lacks some. The sample carries millions of clones, about 92% recorded once. The data derive from a study of shared clonotypes between healthy human individuals. Trimming pared 6 bases from V and 2 bases from J, leaving 11 bases between. Looked up from germline, CDR1 is MNHNY and CDR2 is SVGAGI (reference sequence). The CDR3 covers 13 residues. CD8 cells classed as naive were CD45RO-negative and positively selected for CCR7, excluding terminally differentiated effector memory CD45RA+ cells.

The gene calls are TRBV6-6 and TRBJ2-7, with a weak D call TRBD1 (6 bases). Material for sequencing was naive CD8+ T cells from PBMCs. The source is a man younger than 30 in good health. Some clones in this sample may be carry-over from other donors' samples. Written as DNA, the CDR3 is TGTGCCAGCAGCCACGGGACACCCTACGAGCAGTACTTC. Protein sequence: CASSHGTPYEQYF.